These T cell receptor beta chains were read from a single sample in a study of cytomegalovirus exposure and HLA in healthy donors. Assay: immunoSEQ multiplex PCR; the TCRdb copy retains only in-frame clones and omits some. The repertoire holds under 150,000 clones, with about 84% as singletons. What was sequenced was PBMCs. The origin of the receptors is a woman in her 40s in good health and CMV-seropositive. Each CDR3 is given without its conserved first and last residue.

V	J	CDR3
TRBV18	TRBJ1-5	ASSPGEYSNQPQH
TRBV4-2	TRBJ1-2	ASSQDSYTFYGYT
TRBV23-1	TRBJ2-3	ASSRTSGSADTQY
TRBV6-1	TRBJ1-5	ASRPGPGGYQPQH
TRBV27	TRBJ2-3	ASSLIGTGTDTQY
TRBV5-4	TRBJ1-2	ASNDRGRAFDYGYT
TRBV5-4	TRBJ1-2	ASSLKGTNYGYT
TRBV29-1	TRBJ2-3	SAQGGDTQY
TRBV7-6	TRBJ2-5	ASSLAADSGTQY
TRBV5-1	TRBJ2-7	ASSQTSGRATAREQY
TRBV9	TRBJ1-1	ASSGGQKNTEAF
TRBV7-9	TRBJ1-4	ASSVDREWVEKLF
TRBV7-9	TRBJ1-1	ASSLVGRRNTEAF
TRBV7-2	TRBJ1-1	ASSFDSMNTEAF
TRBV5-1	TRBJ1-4	ASSLDPATNEKLF
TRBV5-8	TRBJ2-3	ASTRTAKTDTQY
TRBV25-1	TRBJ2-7	ASSSQPSYEQY
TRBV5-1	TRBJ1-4	ASSSTGGFGEKLF
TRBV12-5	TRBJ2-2	ASGSYGTGNTGELF
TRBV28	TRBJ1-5	ASSLDRDNQPQH